Below are 2 T cell receptor beta chains sequenced from a single sample in a study of shared clonotypes between healthy human individuals. The data were produced by immunoSEQ multiplex PCR, yet TCRdb's version contains in-frame clones alone and is incomplete. Of over 700,000 clones listed, 72% are singletons. The sequencing sample was made of memory CD4+ T cells sorted from blood. Subset here: CD45RA-negative fraction. Receptors were obtained from a woman under 40 in good health.

The chain joins TRBV12-5 to TRBJ1-1; 11 bases align to TRBD1. The CDR3 runs 19 residues. Losses at the gene ends were 7 bases for V and 5 bases for J; bases not matched to a gene: 21. Germline V gene data show CDR1 as LGHNT and CDR2 as FRNRAP. CDR3: CASVSQPRTGGVSRTEAFF. CDR3 nucleotide sequence: TGTGCTAGTGTCTCTCAACCTCGGACAGGGGGCGTATCCCGGACTGAAGCTTTCTTT.

Notes on this clone: This specimen includes other DNA sequences encoding the same CDR3. The chain recombines TRBV6-6 with TRBJ1-5; 8 bases match TRBD1. Looked up from germline, CDR1 is MNHNY and CDR2 is SVGAGI (reference sequence). This CDR3 spans 12 amino acids. V lost 8 bases to trimming and J lost 4 bases; unmatched junction nucleotides: 1. As DNA, the CDR3 is TGTGCCAGCCGGGACAGGAATCAGCCCCAGCATTTT. This sequence encodes CASRDRNQPQHF.